This is a list of T cell receptor beta chains from one sample in a study of memory CD8 T cells in hepatitis C reinfection. Using immunoSEQ multiplex PCR, the repertoire was profiled, and TCRdb retains in-frame clones only, with some absent. The sample includes 45,000 to 65,000 clones, around nine tenths of them seen just once. The sequencing input was naive CD8+ T cells sorted from blood. The receptor set was obtained from a man aged 18 to 35 with hepatitis C virus infection. The CDR3 runs from the conserved cysteine through the conserved F or W. D genes are given only for firm matches. Clone size appears in some rows only: once, few, many, or a class for an expanded clone.

TRBV27,.,TRBJ1-6,TRBD1,TGTGCCAGCAGTTTCCTAAACCCGGACAGGGAGGTTGGTTCACCCCTCCACTTT,CASSFLNPDREVGSPLHF
TRBV7-9,.,TRBJ1-2,TRBD1,TGTGCCAGCAGCCAACGACAGGGCCGCTACACCTTC,CASSQRQGRYTF
TRBV19,.,TRBJ2-2,TRBD2,TGTGCCAGTAGTACCGGGACTACCTTCGTCGGGGAGCTGTTTTTT,CASSTGTTFVGELFF
TRBV6-5,.,TRBJ1-2,.,TGTGCCAGCAGTTACTCGATTAGCTATGGCTACACCTTC,CASSYSISYGYTF
TRBV4-3,.,TRBJ1-1,.,TGCGCCAGCAGCCAAGAGTGGGTGGGCCATGAAGCTTTCTTT,CASSQEWVGHEAFF
TRBV7-9,.,TRBJ2-1,.,TGTGCCAGCAGCTTAGTGGGGGCAGCCGGAAATGAGCAGTTCTTC,CASSLVGAAGNEQFF
TRBV4-1,.,TRBJ1-5,.,TGCGCCAGCAGCCAAGGACAGCATAACAATCAGCCCCAGCATTTT,CASSQGQHNNQPQHF
TRBV15,once,TRBJ2-7,TRBD1,TGTGCCACCACGTCCGGGACAGGGGACTACGAGCAGTACTTC,CATTSGTGDYEQYF
TRBV6-4,.,TRBJ1-1,TRBD1,TGTGCCAGCAGAGCTGACAGGGGGCTCCCTGAAGCTTTCTTT,CASRADRGLPEAFF
TRBV19,.,TRBJ2-7,TRBD1,TGTGCCAGTAGTATAGGGCACAGGGGGTACGAGCAGTACTTC,CASSIGHRGYEQYF
TRBV19,.,TRBJ2-5,.,TGTGCCAGCGAGTCCAGGGGAGGGGAGACCCAGTACTTC,CASESRGGETQYF
TRBV19,.,TRBJ2-2,TRBD2,TGTGCCAGTAGTATCTGGGAATGGAGACTAGCGGAGTCCTACTCCGACACCGGGGAGCTGTTTTTT,CASSIWEWRLAESYSDTGELFF
TRBV11-2,.,TRBJ2-7,.,TGTGCCAGCAGCTTAGATCCACTAGTGGTGCAGTACTTC,CASSLDPLVVQYF
TRBV2,.,TRBJ2-7,TRBD1,TGTGCCAGCAGTGGACAGGGGAAGCACGAGCAGTACTTC,CASSGQGKHEQYF
TRBV27,.,TRBJ2-2,.,TGTGCCAGCTCTACGAGGGCTTTGGGGACCGGGGAGCTGTTTTTT,CASSTRALGTGELFF
TRBV28,.,TRBJ2-3,TRBD2,TGTGCCAGCAATCTAGCGGACGGCACAGATACGCAGTATTTT,CASNLADGTDTQYF
TRBV4-1,.,TRBJ1-5,TRBD1,TGCGCCAGCAGCCAAGTTGGGACAGGGCGTCAGCCCCAGCATTTT,CASSQVGTGRQPQHF
TRBV7-8,once,TRBJ2-1,TRBD1,TGTGCCAGCAGCTCACGGACCGGGACAGTCTACAATGAGCAGTTCTTC,CASSSRTGTVYNEQFF
TRBV7-3,.,TRBJ2-3,.,TGTGCCAGCAGCTCTCAGGAGGCAGATACGCAGTATTTT,CASSSQEADTQYF
TRBV2,.,TRBJ1-2,TRBD1,TGTGCCAGCAGATCCCGACAGGGCCTCTATGGCTACACCTTC,CASRSRQGLYGYTF
TRBV2,.,TRBJ2-2,TRBD1,TGTGCCAGCAGTGAAAGGGACAGGGGAAACGGGGAGCTGTTTTTT,CASSERDRGNGELFF
TRBV9,once,TRBJ1-3,.,TGTGCCAGCAGCGTAACAGGCTCTGGAAACACCATATATTTT,CASSVTGSGNTIYF
TRBV28,.,TRBJ1-1,.,TGTGCCAGCAGGTATACAGGGCCCTATGCTTTCTTT,CASRYTGPYAFF
TRBV4-1,few,TRBJ1-1,.,TGCGCCAGCAGCCTTTCGGGGAACACTGAAGCTTTCTTT,CASSLSGNTEAFF
TRBV28,.,TRBJ2-7,TRBD2,TGTGCCAGCAGTTCACTAGCGGGGGGCGACGAGCAGTACTTC,CASSSLAGGDEQYF
TRBV20-1,once,TRBJ2-2,.,TGCAGTGCTAGAGGAGGGGGGGAGCTGTTTTTT,CSARGGGELFF
TRBV5-5,once,TRBJ2-4,.,TGTGCCAGCAGCCGGGGAGCGGGCGGGTTGGTAAACATTCAGTACTTC,CASSRGAGGLVNIQYF
TRBV27,.,TRBJ2-1,.,TGTGCCAGCAGTTCGCAGGTAAATGAGCAGTTCTTC,CASSSQVNEQFF
TRBV13,few,TRBJ1-1,.,TGTGCCAGCAGCTTAGAACGGGGAGTAACTGAAGCTTTCTTT,CASSLERGVTEAFF
TRBV25-1,.,TRBJ2-1,.,TGTGCCAGCAGTGCTCGAGATTTAGGACTCCACTCCTACAATGAGCAGTTCTTC,CASSARDLGLHSYNEQFF
TRBV4-1,.,TRBJ2-2,TRBD2,TGCGCCAGCAGCCAAGTTAGCGGGGGAGACACCGGGGAGCTGTTTTTT,CASSQVSGGDTGELFF
TRBV9,.,TRBJ2-1,TRBD2,TGTGCCAGCAGCGTAGAATCCAGCGGGGGACCCTACAATGAGCAGTTCTTC,CASSVESSGGPYNEQFF